These 5 T cell receptor beta chains were sequenced from one sample in a study of shared clonotypes between healthy human individuals. Measured with immunoSEQ multiplex PCR; TCRdb has only the in-frame clones, and not every one. The sample lists under 650,000 clones; 90% to 96% were seen once. Sequenced input: naive CD4+ T cells sorted from blood. Subset meaning: CD45RA+ positively selected. The receptors derive from a woman aged 25 to 39 in good health.

This CDR3 reads CASSLRPDRGGRNYGYTF. CDR3 nucleotides: TGTGCCAGCAGTTTAAGACCGGACAGGGGGGGGAGGAACTATGGCTACACCTTC. The rearrangement links TRBV27 to TRBJ1-2; 10 positions match TRBD1. Per germline, CDR1 MNHEY and CDR2 SMNVEV (reference sequence). V trimming: 2 bases; J trimming: 2 bases; junction bases outside the gene matches: 11. This CDR3 is 18 amino acids long.

The CDR3 protein is CATRGPGVDTEAFF. For the CDR3, the DNA is TGTGCCACCAGAGGTCCGGGGGTGGACACTGAAGCTTTCTTT. This chain connects TRBV15 to TRBJ1-1; a weak D match, TRBD1 (5 bases). Trimming took off 6 bases at V and 3 bases at J, with 14 bases between the two ends. Germline CDR1 reads LNHNV; CDR2 reads YYDKDF (reference sequence). CDR3 length equals 14 residues.

As for this clone: A read error may produce the germline difference seen at one junction end. The rearrangement links TRBV28 to TRBJ2-7; no clear D. From germline, CDR1 is MDHEN and CDR2 SYDVKM. This CDR3 contains 13 residues. Here the CDR3 reads CASIRHPNYGQYF. In DNA, the CDR3 is TGTGCCAGCATAAGGCACCCAAACTACGGGCAGTACTTC.

The rearrangement joins TRBV5-6 to TRBJ2-7; 10 bases are shared with TRBD2. J lost 0 bases, V lost 4 bases, and 4 bases had no gene match. Germline V gene data show CDR1 as SGHDT and CDR2 as YYEEEE. CDR3 size: 15 residues. The CDR3 region is CASSILAGNSYEQYF. The DNA for the CDR3 is TGTGCCAGCAGCATACTAGCGGGAAACTCCTACGAGCAGTACTTC.

This chain joins TRBV5-1 and TRBJ1-4, with 7 bases aligning to TRBD1. V shed 0 bases and J 8 bases; nucleotides not matched to a gene: 4. The CDR3 covers 14 residues. CDR1 and CDR2 from the germline V gene are SGHRS and YFSETQ. In DNA, the CDR3 is TGCGCCAGCAGCTTGGGACAGGGACGCGAAAAACTGTTTTTT. It encodes CASSLGQGREKLFF.